This TCR beta chain is from a study of blood T cells in healthy people across ages. As to this clonotype: As yet, its antigen is unknown.

J gave up 0 bases and V 3 bases, and 7 bases lay outside the gene matches. Germline loops: CDR1 SGHDN, CDR2 FVKESK. The CDR3 consists of 19 residues. Study findings and constraints: Age showed a roughly linear inverse relationship with TCR beta diversity per million T cells. There was a strong correlation between TCR beta diversity and naive T cell percentage.

For the second PCR, which ran for roughly 6 to 12 cycles, a sample-barcoded 5' primer and a J-beta primer mix were used. TCRdb redid the calling of the 5' RACE reads with MiXCR, one entry per CDR3 protein. Of fewer than 600,000 distinct CDR3 sequences detected, over 25% appear once; the ten largest clones hold 3% to 4%. This same sample was also part of a study on T cells of mothers and their children. From that paper: The authors added sample barcodes and 2-4 random nucleotides using the M1S primer of the second PCR. Reads obtained per mother exceeded 8.5 million TCR beta CDR3 reads, with a few million obtained per child.

The clonotype comes from a boy between 2 and 10 years old in good health. The chain carries TRBV14 and TRBJ2-1; 14 positions agree with TRBD2. The sequencing input was blood. CDR3 residues: CASSQIGTSGSLSYNEQFF. The CDR3 nucleotides read TGTGCCAGCAGCCAGATCGGGACTAGCGGGAGCCTCTCCTACAATGAGCAGTTCTTC.